Detailed here is one TCR beta chain. This clone was counted a few times. Its antigen remains undetermined. Nothing much larger sits one base from this clone, and base qualities are not available. Other DNA sequences of this sample code for an identical CDR3. The sample is drawn from a study of beta chain features in type 1 diabetes (dated by TCRdb to the late 2010s). For context, the study as a whole: No differences in mean age, gender distribution, total cell number or subset yield were found between patients and healthy donors. Across all samples, 107,917,701 sorted cells were examined, and cell number per subset correlated strongly with RNA yield. The study compared the TCRB repertoires of sorted circulating CD4+ T cell subsets in recently diagnosed type 1 diabetes patients with those in matched healthy donors. Regulatory and stem cell-like memory subsets were isolated from only 8 patients and about eight healthy donors, whereas naive and central memory subsets came from all 30 or so donors. Results and caveats for the whole study, not just this receptor: Naive, central memory and regulatory TCRB repertoires appeared more similar among patients than among healthy donors. Type 1 diabetes patients showed a moderate but significant shortening of TCRB CDR3 length in all four CD4+ subsets. At VDJ recombination sites, type 1 diabetes patients had fewer insertions and more deleted nucleotides, which implies abnormalities in thymic rearrangement. Because the HLA sub-analyses included only small numbers of individuals, any influence of HLA type on TCRB rearrangement was left unresolved. Because cDNA was sequenced instead of genomic DNA, activated cells with high expression could be over-represented, although the groups did not differ in activation or CD3 levels. PCR might favor shorter templates, but patient and control samples were amplified and corrected together, so any skew would affect both groups equally.

The entire isolated RNA was reverse transcribed using the High Capacity cDNA Reverse Transcription Kit, and thus expressed TCRB transcripts were sequenced. Deep immunoSEQ sequencing was performed on naive, central memory and regulatory T cell samples, with an average of roughly 3.3 million total reads per sample. Sorted cells were lysed in RLT buffer, and RNA was extracted using DNase-treated RNeasy Micro or Mini kits according to cell number. Each cell subset was processed on its own to prevent cross-contamination, while patient and healthy donor samples were processed together. The immunoSEQ multiplex PCR was used to amplify TCRB sequences from cDNA, generating 87-bp fragments that spanned the CDR3 region. Sequencing of the amplicons was performed on the Illumina HiSeq platform. The authors' pipeline ran thus. PCR bias was corrected computationally using synthetic template baselines, and reads within Hamming distance 2 were collapsed, with unmergeable singletons discarded. Reads were aligned against IMGT so that V, D and J genes, CDR3 length and insertions or deletions at six rearrangement sites could be assigned. Within each subset, clonotype counts were normalized to sorted cell number, and only after that were true diversity and Gini coefficients computed with the tcR R package. Repertoire sharing was quantified using the overlap coefficient calculated on TCRB nucleotide sequences. TCRdb re-hosts the immuneACCESS table, in-frame sequences only. Its copies lack some clones; in the studies checked, an unresolved V gene accounts for under half of them, and the cause for the rest is not known. V and J calls plus clone size are reproduced from that table; the DNA served to infer D and trimming. Present in this sample are about 160,000 clones, 7.5% to 9.5% of which were seen just once. Around 0.56% of the sample is held by the ten biggest clonotypes.

Each donor gave one peripheral blood draw, approximately 100 mL on average, collected into heparinised tubes. A BD FACSAria II was used to sort naive, central memory, regulatory and stem cell-like memory CD4+ T cells with a panel that included CD45RO, CCR7, CD25, CD127, CD95 and CD27. Every sorted population had a purity above 95%. PBMCs were separated immediately by Lymphoprep density gradient centrifugation and were stained directly, without being cultured. Samples were stained and sorted in pairs, with one healthy donor and one patient per experiment, so that batch effects were minimized. CDR1 and CDR2 are read off the germline V gene as LGHNA and YSLEER. The CDR3 contains 14 residues, cysteine and phenylalanine counted. Of the read, only the CDR3 DNA is kept; its 42 bases are in frame from base 1. A distance of 8 bases separates the germline ends of V and J, which lose 0 bases and 6 bases respectively.

This sequence was found in a woman aged 18 to 35 with type 1 diabetes. The rearranged chain carries TRBV4-3 and TRBJ2-2; the D gene identity is not certain. The sequenced material came from central memory CD4+ T cells from blood. The base sequence is TGCGCCAGCAGCCAAGATCTTTCTCCCGGGGAGCTGTTTTTT. This codes for CASSQDLSPGELFF.